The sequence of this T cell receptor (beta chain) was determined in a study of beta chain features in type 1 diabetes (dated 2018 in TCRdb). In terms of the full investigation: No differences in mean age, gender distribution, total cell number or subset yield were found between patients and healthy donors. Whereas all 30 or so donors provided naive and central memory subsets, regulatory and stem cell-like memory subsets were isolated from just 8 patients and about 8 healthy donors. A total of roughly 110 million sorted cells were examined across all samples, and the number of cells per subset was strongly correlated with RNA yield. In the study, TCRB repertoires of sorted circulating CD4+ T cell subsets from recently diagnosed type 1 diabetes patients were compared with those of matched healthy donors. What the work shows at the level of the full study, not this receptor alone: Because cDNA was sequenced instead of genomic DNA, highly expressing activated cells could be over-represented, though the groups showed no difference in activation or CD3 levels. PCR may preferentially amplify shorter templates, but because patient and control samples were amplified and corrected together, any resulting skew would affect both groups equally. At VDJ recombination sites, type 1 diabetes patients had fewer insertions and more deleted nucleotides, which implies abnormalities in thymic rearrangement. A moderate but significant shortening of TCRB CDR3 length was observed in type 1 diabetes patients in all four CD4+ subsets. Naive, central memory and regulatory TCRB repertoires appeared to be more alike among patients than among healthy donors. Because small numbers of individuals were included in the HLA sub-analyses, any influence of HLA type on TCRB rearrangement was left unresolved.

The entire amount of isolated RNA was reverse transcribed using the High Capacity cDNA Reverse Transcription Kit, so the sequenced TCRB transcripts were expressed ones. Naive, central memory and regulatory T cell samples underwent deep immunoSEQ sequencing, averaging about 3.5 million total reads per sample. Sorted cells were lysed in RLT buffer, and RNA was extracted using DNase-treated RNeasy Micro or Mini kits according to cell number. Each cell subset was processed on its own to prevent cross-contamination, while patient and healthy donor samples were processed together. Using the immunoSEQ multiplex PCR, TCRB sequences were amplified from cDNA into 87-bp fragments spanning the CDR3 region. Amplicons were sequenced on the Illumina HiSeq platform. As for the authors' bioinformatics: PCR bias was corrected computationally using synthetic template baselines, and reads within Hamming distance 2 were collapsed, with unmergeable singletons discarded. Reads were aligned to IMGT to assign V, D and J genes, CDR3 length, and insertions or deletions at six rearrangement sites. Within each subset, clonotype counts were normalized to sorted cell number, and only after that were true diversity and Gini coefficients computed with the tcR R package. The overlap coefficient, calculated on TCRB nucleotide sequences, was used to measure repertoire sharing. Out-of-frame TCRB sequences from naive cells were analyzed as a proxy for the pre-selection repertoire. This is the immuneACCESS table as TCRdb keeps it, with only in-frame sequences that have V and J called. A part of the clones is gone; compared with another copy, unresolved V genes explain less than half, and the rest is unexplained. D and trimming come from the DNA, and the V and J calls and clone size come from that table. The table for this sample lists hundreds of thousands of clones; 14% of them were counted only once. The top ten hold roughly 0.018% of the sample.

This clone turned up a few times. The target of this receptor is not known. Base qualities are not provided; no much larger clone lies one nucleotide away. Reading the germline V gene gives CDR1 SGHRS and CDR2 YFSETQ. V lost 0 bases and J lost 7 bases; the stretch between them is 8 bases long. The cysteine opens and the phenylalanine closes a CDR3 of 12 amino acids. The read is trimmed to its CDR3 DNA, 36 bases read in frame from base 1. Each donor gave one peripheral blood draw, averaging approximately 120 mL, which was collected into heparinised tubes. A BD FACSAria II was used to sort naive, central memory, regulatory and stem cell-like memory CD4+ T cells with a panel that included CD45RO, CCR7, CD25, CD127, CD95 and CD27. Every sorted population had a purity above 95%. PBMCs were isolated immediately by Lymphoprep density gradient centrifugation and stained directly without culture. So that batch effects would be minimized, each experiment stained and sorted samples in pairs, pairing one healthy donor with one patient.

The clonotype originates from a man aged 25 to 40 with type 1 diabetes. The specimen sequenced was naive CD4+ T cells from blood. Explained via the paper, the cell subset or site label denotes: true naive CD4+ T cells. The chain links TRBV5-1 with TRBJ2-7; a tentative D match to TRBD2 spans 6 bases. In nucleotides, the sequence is TGCGCCAGCAGCTTGGGAGGGAGGGAGCAGTACTTC. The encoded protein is CASSLGGREQYF.